The 10 T cell receptor beta chains given below trace back to one sample, sequenced in a study of Ad26.COV2.S vaccination and SARS-CoV-2 variants. Treatment reported: some 20 received Ad26.COV2.S at low or high dose, single or two shots; 5 received placebo; per-sample allocation not given. Sampling took place 63 days after the first vaccine or placebo injection. Only in-frame clones appear in the TCRdb table, and some are missing; sequencing was by immunoSEQ multiplex PCR. In the table there are approximately 410,000 clones, approximately 90% of which are singletons. The material sequenced was peripheral blood, taken in a trial of Ad26.COV2.S vaccine versus placebo. Source of these receptors: a person aged 18-65 years who received the Ad26.COV2.S COVID-19 vaccine or a placebo.

V gene TRBV19 combines with J gene TRBJ1-6, with TRBD1 matching 9 bases. Germline V gene sequence: CDR1 LNHDA, CDR2 SQIVND (reference sequence). This CDR3 is built from 13 residues. V lost 5 bases, J lost 9 bases, and 2 bases stayed unmatched. The CDR3 protein is CASSETGGSPLHF. Here the CDR3 DNA reads TGTGCCAGTAGTGAGACAGGGGGTTCACCCCTCCACTTT.

The chain links TRBV4-1 to TRBJ1-1; D is perhaps TRBD1 (5 bases). This CDR3 comprises 17 residues. Looked up from germline, CDR1 is MGHRA and CDR2 is YSYEKL. Trimming took off 5 bases at V and 2 bases at J, with 21 bases between the two ends. The DNA of the CDR3 is TGCGCCAGCAGCGCAAGCAGACAGATGGGGATTAACACTGAAGCTTTCTTT. Translated, it gives CASSASRQMGINTEAFF.

The rearrangement joins TRBV14 to TRBJ1-1, with no clear D. Germline V lookup: CDR1 SGHDN, CDR2 FVKESK. CDR3 length equals 11 residues. V was cut by 3 bases and J by 11 bases, with 10 bases left in between. The CDR3 region is CASSHGMMAFF. The CDR3, as DNA: TGTGCCAGCAGCCACGGCATGATGGCTTTCTTT. The full variable domain, rest sourced from reference TRBV14 and TRBJ1-1, is EAGVTQFPSHSVIEKGQTVTLRCDPISGHDNLYWYRRVMGKEIKFLLHFVKESKQDESGMPNNRFLAERTGGTYSTLKVQPAELEDSGVYFCASSHGMMAFFGQGTRLTVV.

The rearrangement links TRBV27 to TRBJ2-5; tentative D call: TRBD2 (5 bases). The CDR3 spans 13 residues. Germline CDR1 MNHEY, CDR2 SMNVEV (reference sequence). V was clipped by 7 bases and J by 1 base, with 10 bases between them. The CDR3 DNA follows: TGTGCCAGCACCAGGACTGCCCAAGAGACCCAGTACTTC. Its protein product is CASTRTAQETQYF.

The chain recombines TRBV28 with TRBJ2-3; 9 bases line up with TRBD2. The CDR3 has 16 residues. V lost 4 bases to trimming and J lost 0 bases; unmatched junction nucleotides: 5. The germline V gene encodes CDR1 MDHEN and CDR2 SYDVKM. CDR3 sequence: CASSSIAGDSTDTQYF. The CDR3 DNA follows: TGTGCCAGCAGTTCTATAGCGGGAGATAGCACAGATACGCAGTATTTT.

The chain carries TRBV4-1 and TRBJ2-7, with 9 nucleotides matching TRBD1. This CDR3 comprises 15 residues. The V gene end was trimmed by 3 bases and the J gene end by 2 bases; junction bases not matched to a gene: 5. Germline V gives CDR1 MGHRA, CDR2 YSYEKL. In nucleotides, the CDR3 is TGCGCCAGCAGCCACGCGCACAGGGGGCCCTACGAGCAGTACTTC. Its translation is CASSHAHRGPYEQYF.

The chain has TRBV11-2 and TRBJ2-7, with TRBD2 as a possible D gene (5 bases). Trimming took off 0 bases at V and 0 bases at J, with 9 bases between the two ends. The germline CDR1 and CDR2 sequences are SGHAT and FQNNGV. The CDR3 is made up of 15 amino acids. The CDR3 spells CASSLDPGLSYEQYF. For the CDR3, the DNA is TGTGCCAGCAGCTTAGATCCTGGACTCTCCTACGAGCAGTACTTC. Based on the CDR3 plus reference TRBV11-2 and TRBJ2-7, the full variable domain is EAGVAQSPRYKIIEKRQSVAFWCNPISGHATLYWYQQILGQGPKLLIQFQNNGVVDDSQLPKDRFSAERLKGVDSTLKIQPAKLEDSAVYLCASSLDPGLSYEQYFGPGTRLTVT.

This clone has a handful of counts. V usage is TRBV5-1 and J usage is TRBJ1-6; D is uncertain. The germline CDR1 and CDR2 sequences are SGHRS and YFSETQ. This CDR3 comprises 16 residues. V shed 0 bases and J shed 5 bases, with 12 bases lying between them. In nucleotides, the CDR3 is TGCGCCAGCAGCTTGGTGGGTGATCTCCATAATTCACCCCTCCACTTT. Protein: CASSLVGDLHNSPLHF. The full variable domain, in which reference TRBV5-1 and TRBJ1-6 provide the parts outside the CDR3, is KAGVTQTPRYLIKTRGQQVTLSCSPISGHRSVSWYQQTPGQGLQFLFEYFSETQRNKGNFPGRFSGRQFSNSRSEMNVSTLELGDSALYLCASSLVGDLHNSPLHFGNGTRLTVT.

The chain links TRBV7-9 to TRBJ2-5; TRBD2 agrees at 8 bases. The CDR3 has 16 amino acids. Germline V gene data show CDR1 as SEHNR and CDR2 as FQNEAQ (reference sequence). Unmatched junction bases numbered 8, after V lost 1 base and J lost 4 bases. CDR3 nucleotides: TGTGCCAGCAGCTTAGTTGGGACTAGACGGGGAGAGACCCAGTACTTC. Amino acids: CASSLVGTRRGETQYF.

J is TRBJ2-7 and V is TRBV15; a weak D match, TRBD2 (7 bases). Looked up from germline, CDR1 is LNHNV and CDR2 is YYDKDF (reference sequence). The CDR3 totals 14 residues. V shed 4 bases and J shed 7 bases, with 17 bases lying between them. This CDR3 is CATSKNREGGEQYF. As DNA, the CDR3 is TGTGCCACCAGCAAGAACAGGGAGGGCGGGGAGCAGTACTTC.